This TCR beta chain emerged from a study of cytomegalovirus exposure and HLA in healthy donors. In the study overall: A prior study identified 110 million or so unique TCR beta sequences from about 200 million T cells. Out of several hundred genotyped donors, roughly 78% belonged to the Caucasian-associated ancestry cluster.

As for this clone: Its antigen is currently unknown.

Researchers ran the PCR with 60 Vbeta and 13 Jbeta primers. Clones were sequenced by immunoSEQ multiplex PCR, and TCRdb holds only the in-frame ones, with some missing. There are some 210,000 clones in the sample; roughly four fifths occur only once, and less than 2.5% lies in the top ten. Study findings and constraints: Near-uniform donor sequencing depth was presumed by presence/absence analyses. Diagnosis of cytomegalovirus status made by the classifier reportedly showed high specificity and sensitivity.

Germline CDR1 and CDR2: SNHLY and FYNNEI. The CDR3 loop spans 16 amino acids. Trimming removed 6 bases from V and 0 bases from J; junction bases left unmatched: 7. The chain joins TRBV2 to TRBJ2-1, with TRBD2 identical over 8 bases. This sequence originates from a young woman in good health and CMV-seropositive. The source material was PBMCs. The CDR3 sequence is CASRGQRGSSYNEQFF. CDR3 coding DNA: TGTGCCAGCAGGGGGCAGCGGGGGAGCTCCTACAATGAGCAGTTCTTC.